Listed below are T cell receptor beta chains from one sample, sequenced in a study of regulatory T cells in long-lasting Graves disease. MiXCR was run by TCRdb on the multiplex PCR reads, yielding one entry per CDR3 protein. The sample has hundreds of thousands of distinct CDR3 sequences, approximately 16% seen once. The data were also submitted as part of a second study, on T cells in Graves' hyperthyroidism and ophthalmopathy.

The sample in question was peripheral blood mononuclear cells (PBMCs), obtained at new diagnosis, from a patient treated with antithyroid drugs. These TCRs come from a man between 35 and 55 years old with Graves disease. Both conserved end residues are part of each CDR3. The D gene is left open where the match is weak. A row's size may be missing; if present it is once, few, many or a size class.

D | J | size | V | CDR3 | DNA
TRBD1 | TRBJ1-3 | few | TRBV12-3/TRBV12-4 | CASSPRTGGYTIYF | TGTGCCAGCAGCCCAAGGACAGGGGGGTACACCATATATTTT
. | TRBJ1-5 | many | TRBV6-1 | CASRDRWNSQGQPQHF | TGTGCCAGCAGGGATCGCTGGAACAGCCAGGGTCAGCCCCAGCATTTT
TRBD1 | TRBJ2-3 | many | TRBV10-3 | CAAQGQNTDTQYF | TGTGCCGCCCAGGGACAGAACACAGATACGCAGTATTTT
. | TRBJ2-7 | . | TRBV30 | CAWSRRGYEQYF | TGTGCCTGGAGTCGGAGGGGGTACGAGCAGTACTTC
TRBD2 | TRBJ2-1 | many | TRBV7-2 | CASSLEGSGGYNEQFF | TGTGCCAGCAGCTTAGAGGGTAGCGGGGGCTACAATGAGCAGTTCTTC
. | TRBJ2-7 | many | TRBV5-1 | CASSFGQGRSYEQYF | TGCGCCAGCAGCTTTGGGCAGGGGCGGTCCTACGAGCAGTACTTC
. | TRBJ2-5 | . | TRBV6-2/TRBV6-3 | CASGRSGAPVGTQYF | TGTGCCAGCGGGAGATCAGGGGCTCCTGTAGGGACCCAGTACTTC
. | TRBJ2-7 | many | TRBV7-9 | CASSRPFGGRSSYEQYF | TGTGCCAGCAGCCGACCATTTGGGGGAAGAAGCTCCTACGAGCAGTACTTC
TRBD1 | TRBJ2-3 | few | TRBV29-1 | CSVGTGSTDTQYF | TGCAGCGTAGGGACAGGGAGTACAGATACGCAGTATTTT
. | TRBJ1-3 | many | TRBV30 | CAWGTGASFGNTIYF | TGTGCCTGGGGTACCGGGGCCTCCTTTGGAAACACCATATATTTT
TRBD2 | TRBJ2-1 | . | TRBV19 | CASTKGLATYNEQFF | TGTGCCAGTACCAAGGGACTAGCGACTTACAATGAGCAGTTCTTC
TRBD1 | TRBJ2-7 | many | TRBV7-8 | CASSYDRDYEQYF | TGTGCCAGCAGCTACGACAGGGACTACGAGCAGTACTTC
. | TRBJ1-2 | many | TRBV18 | CASSPQPHPGGDLYGYTF | TGTGCCAGCTCACCCCAGCCCCACCCCGGGGGAGACCTATACGGCTACACCTTC
. | TRBJ1-1 | many | TRBV28 | CASSLHQGWGTEAFF | TGTGCCAGCAGTCTCCACCAGGGATGGGGCACTGAAGCTTTCTTT
TRBD2 | TRBJ2-1 | many | TRBV12-5 | CASLAGGESEQFF | TGTGCTAGTTTGGCGGGGGGGGAGAGTGAGCAGTTCTTC
TRBD2 | TRBJ2-1 | many | TRBV10-3 | CAISVGRGVPYNEQFF | TGTGCCATCAGTGTCGGGCGGGGGGTACCTTACAATGAGCAGTTCTTC
. | TRBJ2-7 | . | TRBV4-1 | CASSQVMLGGVYEQYF | TGCGCCAGCAGCCAAGTCATGCTTGGAGGAGTCTACGAGCAGTACTTC
TRBD2 | TRBJ2-5 | few | TRBV5-5 | CASSQTSGGETQYF | TGTGCCAGCAGCCAGACTAGCGGGGGAGAGACCCAGTACTTC
TRBD1 | TRBJ2-7 | many | TRBV5-1 | CASSLRTGGFEQYF | TGCGCCAGCAGCTTGAGGACAGGGGGCTTCGAGCAGTACTTC
TRBD2 | TRBJ2-7 | many | TRBV7-2 | CASSRLAGEAYEQYF | TGTGCCAGCAGCCGTCTTGCGGGGGAGGCCTACGAGCAGTACTTC
. | TRBJ2-7 | few | TRBV15 | CATSRDYHSNEQYF | TGTGCCACCAGCAGAGATTACCACTCGAATGAGCAGTACTTC
TRBD2 | TRBJ2-5 | many | TRBV5-1 | CASCPGGAGDLQETQYF | TGCGCCAGCTGTCCAGGAGGAGCGGGGGACCTCCAAGAGACCCAGTACTTC
. | TRBJ2-1 | . | TRBV11-1 | CASSLGLTEQFF | TGTGCCAGCAGCTTAGGGTTAACTGAGCAGTTCTTC
. | TRBJ1-3 | many | TRBV3-1 | CASALGGSGNTIYF | TGTGCCAGCGCTTTAGGGGGCTCTGGAAACACCATATATTTT